This T cell receptor (beta chain) was sequenced during a study of shared clonotypes between healthy human individuals. CDR1 is LGHNA, CDR2 YNFKEQ, per germline. The CDR3 contains 17 residues. Trimming at V came to 2 bases and at J to 0 bases, leaving 6 bases not matched to a gene. Among the donors, all were Caucasian adults who lived in Nashville, Tennessee. Produced via immunoSEQ multiplex PCR; TCRdb's table is partial and in-frame only. Of about a million clones in the sample, roughly 80% are singletons; the top ten hold approximately 1.5%. The chain employs TRBV4-2 and TRBJ2-7, with 11 nucleotides matching TRBD2. The TCR comes from a man between 18 and 29 years old in good health. Sequenced: memory CD4+ T cells sorted from blood. As for subset: CD45RA-negative fraction. CDR3: CASSQSRLAGNSYEQYF. In DNA, the CDR3 is TGTGCCAGCAGCCAATCACGACTAGCGGGGAACTCCTACGAGCAGTACTTC.